The sequence of this T cell receptor (beta chain) was determined in a study of T-cell memory formation after mild COVID-19. Study-wide background: The study found TCR clusters largely donor specific.

The CDR3 extends over 11 amino acids. The trim removed 6 bases at V and 7 bases at J, leaving 4 bases unmatched. The germline CDR1 and CDR2 sequences are SQVTM and ANQGSEA. A word on this clonotype: Antigen: not known.

The TCR alpha and TCR beta cDNA libraries, bearing sample barcodes and UMIs, were generated by 5'RACE using constant-segment primers. TCRdb fed the 5' RACE reads into MiXCR, producing one record per CDR3 protein. The sample has hundreds of thousands of distinct CDR3 sequences; around 13% are singletons. Study conclusions and caveats: CD4/CD8 balance characterized clones contracting day 15 to 85, and CD4+ skew characterized later expanders. SARS-CoV-2 specificity was not confirmed for second-wave clones peaking on day 37.

The specimen was PBMCs or a T cell subset sorted from them (not recorded which). The TCR originated in a man between 18 and 29 years old who had mild COVID-19 (a few samples of this study predate the infection). Cell type and time point are not known. V and J are TRBV29-1 and TRBJ2-5, with 8 bases identical to TRBD1. The CDR3 nucleotides are TGCAGCGTAGACGGGACAGGGACCCAGTACTTC. This encodes CSVDGTGTQYF.